One and the same sample provided the 9 T cell receptor beta chains below, sequenced in a study of blood T cell repertoires in COVID-19. This table comes from immunoSEQ multiplex PCR, and its TCRdb copy is limited to in-frame clones, with some not included. Of 200,000 to 300,000 clones detected, roughly 80% appear once; the ten largest clones hold 5% to 8%. The specimen sequenced was peripheral blood. The receptor set was obtained from a woman in her sixties with active or convalescent COVID-19.

The chain joins TRBV4-2 to TRBJ2-6; 9 nucleotides align to TRBD2. V trimming: 1 base; J trimming: 0 bases; junction bases outside the gene matches: 4. Germline lookup yields CDR1 LGHNA and CDR2 YNFKEQ. The CDR3 contains 18 residues. CDR3 sequence (DNA): TGTGCCAGCAGCCAAGGAAGCGGGGGGAGCTCTGGGGCCAACGTCCTGACTTTC. This codes for CASSQGSGGSSGANVLTF.

The V and J genes are TRBV4-1 and TRBJ1-5; no definite D call. V was cut by 0 bases and J by 3 bases, with 9 bases left in between. This CDR3 is 15 amino acids long. The germline gives CDR1 MGHRA, CDR2 YSYEKL. The CDR3 is CASSQDFPVNQPQHF. The CDR3 nucleotides read TGCGCCAGCAGCCAAGATTTTCCGGTCAATCAGCCCCAGCATTTT.

The chain combines TRBV19 with TRBJ1-5; 11 positions match TRBD1. The CDR3 sequence is 17 residues long. V lost 2 bases and J lost 6; bases outside the gene matches: 9. Per germline, CDR1 LNHDA and CDR2 SQIVND (reference sequence). CDR3 residues: CASSIPFRDRGVQPQHF. CDR3 DNA: TGTGCCAGTAGTATACCCTTCCGGGACAGGGGGGTTCAGCCCCAGCATTTT.

The sample holds one count of this clone. The CDR3 DNA sequence: TGTGCCAGCAGTTCTGACAGCTATGAGCAGTTCTTC. Protein product: CASSSDSYEQFF. The rearrangement links TRBV6-5 to TRBJ2-1; possibly TRBD1 for D (5 bases). Per the germline V gene, CDR1 is MNHEY and CDR2 is SVGAGI. This CDR3 spans 12 amino acids. V was cut by 4 bases and J by 8 bases, with 9 bases left in between.

The chain combines TRBV7-2 with TRBJ2-1; no definite D call. The CDR3 length is 16 residues. Germline lookup yields CDR1 SGHTA and CDR2 FQGNSA. With 2 bases removed from V and 7 bases from J, the gap between germline ends came to 18 bases. The DNA of the CDR3 is TGTGCCAGCAGCTTATCGGCGGCGCAATCCATAAATGAGCAGTTCTTC. Its translation: CASSLSAAQSINEQFF.

This sequence joins TRBV6-6 and TRBJ2-1, with TRBD1 matching over 9 bases. The V gene end was trimmed by 5 bases and the J gene end by 4 bases; junction bases not matched to a gene: 3. Germline V gives CDR1 MNHNY, CDR2 SVGAGI (reference sequence). The CDR3 has 14 residues. CDR3 nucleotide sequence: TGTGCCAGCAGTCGAGGACAGGGGTACAATGAGCAGTTCTTC. It encodes CASSRGQGYNEQFF.

V gene TRBV28 combines with J gene TRBJ1-2, with TRBD1 matching 7 bases. Looked up from germline, CDR1 is MDHEN and CDR2 is SYDVKM. The CDR3 loop spans 15 amino acids. The junction had 4 bases not matched to a gene; V was cut back by 1 base and J by 2 bases. This CDR3 is CASSLLSGGNYGYTF. CDR3 nucleotide sequence: TGTGCCAGCAGTTTATTGTCAGGGGGAAACTATGGCTACACCTTC.

This clone was seen more than once but under ten times. The rearrangement links TRBV7-3 to TRBJ2-3, with a tentative D call TRBD2 (5 bases). The CDR3 extends over 15 amino acids. The V end was cut by 5 bases, the J end by 0 bases, with 12 bases between. Germline V lookup: CDR1 SGHTA, CDR2 FQGTGA. The CDR3 reads CASSLDGSSTDTQYF. The CDR3 region has the DNA TGTGCCAGCAGCCTCGATGGGAGCAGCACAGATACGCAGTATTTT.

The chain recombines TRBV5-6 with TRBJ2-3; 7 bases are shared with TRBD2. CDR3 size: 15 residues. Germline values: CDR1 SGHDT, CDR2 YYEEEE. Trimming at V came to 3 bases and at J to 2 bases, leaving 6 bases not matched to a gene. The CDR3 loop is CASSSGGGATDTQYF. The CDR3 DNA follows: TGTGCCAGCAGCTCCGGCGGGGGAGCCACAGATACGCAGTATTTT.